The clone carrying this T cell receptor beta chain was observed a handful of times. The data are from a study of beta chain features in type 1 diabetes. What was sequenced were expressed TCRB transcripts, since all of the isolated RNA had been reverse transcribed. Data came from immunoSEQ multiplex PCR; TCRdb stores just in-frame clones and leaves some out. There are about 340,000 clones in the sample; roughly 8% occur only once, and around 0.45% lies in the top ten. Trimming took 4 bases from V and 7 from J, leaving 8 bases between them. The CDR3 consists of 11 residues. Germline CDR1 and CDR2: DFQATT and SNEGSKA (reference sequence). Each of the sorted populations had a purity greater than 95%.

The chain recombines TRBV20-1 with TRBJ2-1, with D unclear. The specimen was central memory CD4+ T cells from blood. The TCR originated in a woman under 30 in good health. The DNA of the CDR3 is TGCAGTGCTACACTCCTTAATGAGCAGTTCTTC. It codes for CSATLLNEQFF.